This TCR beta chain was identified in a study of identical twins. This CDR3 region has 15 residues. In germline, CDR1 is SNHLY, CDR2 FYNNEI. V lost 3 bases to trimming and J lost 1 base, with 12 bases between them. TCRdb re-called the 5' RACE reads through MiXCR, storing one row per CDR3 protein. The data show about 520,000 distinct CDR3 sequences, around 20% seen once. The data were also submitted as part of a second study, on T cells expressing NK-cell markers.

This receptor was obtained from a woman aged 18-29 years in good health. The rearrangement uses TRBV2 and TRBJ1-1; D remains unclear. The sample taken for sequencing was CD4+ T cells sorted from blood. The DNA of the CDR3 is TGTGCCAGCAGTGACGACGGCTATCGGAACACTGAAGCTTTCTTT. This translates into CASSDDGYRNTEAFF.